Listed below are T cell receptor beta chains from one sample, sequenced in a study of post-analysis software for immune sequencing data. Each CDR3 protein is one row after TCRdb ran MiXCR on the PCR reads. The sample lists fewer than 850,000 distinct CDR3 sequences; just under 30% were seen once. The sequenced sample consisted of blood. The receptors shown here come from a girl aged 10-17 years with multiple sclerosis. Both conserved end residues are part of each CDR3. The D gene is left open where the match is weak. Some rows have no size entry. The others give once, few or many, or a class for an expanded clone.

>TRBV15|TRBJ1-1|few|-
CATSRLGPPRRGNTEAFF
TGTGCCACCAGCAGACTAGGTCCCCCTCGTAGGGGGAACACTGAAGCTTTCTTT
>TRBV28|TRBJ2-1|-|-
CASSPGRGAHNEQFF
TGTGCCAGCAGCCCCGGCCGAGGGGCACACAATGAGCAGTTCTTC
>TRBV10-3|TRBJ2-3|-|TRBD2
CAISEPRLAGAGTDTQYF
TGTGCCATCAGTGAGCCCCGACTAGCGGGGGCAGGCACAGATACGCAGTATTTT
>TRBV10-3|TRBJ2-7|many|-
CAIRGGGRGNEQYF
TGTGCCATCAGGGGGGGCGGGAGAGGGAATGAGCAGTACTTC
>TRBV27|TRBJ2-1|few|-
CASSSQGGEQFF
TGTGCCAGCAGTTCCCAGGGGGGTGAGCAGTTCTTC
>TRBV28|TRBJ1-2|few|-
CASSIQAGQINGYTF
TGTGCCAGCAGCATTCAAGCGGGGCAGATAAATGGCTACACCTTC
>TRBV7-2|TRBJ2-1|few|-
CASSSWTGTANSLQFF
TGTGCCAGCAGCTCCTGGACCGGGACCGCCAACTCACTACAGTTCTTC
>TRBV10-3|TRBJ2-1|many|TRBD1
CATGDWTGGNEQFF
TGTGCCACGGGGGATTGGACAGGGGGCAATGAGCAGTTCTTC
>TRBV20-1|TRBJ2-7|few|TRBD2
CSAGTSGGRYEQYF
TGCAGTGCTGGTACTAGCGGGGGGCGGTACGAGCAGTACTTC
>TRBV29-1|TRBJ2-7|few|-
CSVELALSYEQYF
TGCAGCGTTGAACTAGCGCTATCCTACGAGCAGTACTTC